The next 23 T cell receptor beta chains were all read from a single sample in a study of blood T cells in healthy people across ages. The authors ran a second PCR of 7 to 11 cycles using a sample-barcoded 5' primer and a J-beta primer mix. A single record per CDR3 protein comes from TCRdb applying MiXCR to the 5' RACE reads. The sample includes 800,000 or so distinct CDR3 sequences, 62% seen only once; the top ten take around a quarter. The sequenced sample consisted of blood. The receptors here all came from a man aged 25 to 40 in good health.

The chain couples TRBV7-9 to TRBJ1-2; maybe TRBD1 (5 bases). This CDR3 comprises 14 residues. Trimming left V 4 bases short and J 8 bases short, with 17 bases between. Germline-derived CDR1 and CDR2 are SEHNR and FQNEAQ (reference sequence). CDR3 coding DNA: TGTGCCAGCAGCTATTCGGGCAGGGAAAGGGGCTACACCTTC. Its translation is CASSYSGRERGYTF.

The chain links TRBV29-1 to TRBJ1-5; TRBD1 might be the D (5 bases). V gave up 4 bases and J gave up 8 bases, with 12 bases separating them. The CDR3 has 12 residues. Germline CDR1 reads SQVTM; CDR2 reads ANQGSEA. The CDR3 region has the DNA TGCAGCGTTGGGGAGAGGGGTGAGCCCCAGCATTTT. This translates into CSVGERGEPQHF.

V usage is TRBV7-2 and J usage is TRBJ2-7, with 7 bases fitting TRBD2. Losses at the gene ends were 1 base for V and 0 bases for J; bases not matched to a gene: 0. In germline, CDR1 is SGHTA, CDR2 FQGNSA. The CDR3 runs to 14 residues. CDR3 sequence reads: CASSLERGSYEQYF. The CDR3 nucleotides are TGTGCCAGCAGCTTAGAGCGGGGCTCCTACGAGCAGTACTTC. The full variable domain, with the rest looked up from reference TRBV7-2 and TRBJ2-7, is GAGVSQSPSNKVTEKGKDVELRCDPISGHTALYWYRQSLGQGLEFLIYFQGNSAPDKSGLPSDRFSAERTGGSVSTLTIQRTQQEDSAVYLCASSLERGSYEQYFGPGTRLTVT.

The chain has TRBV11-3 and TRBJ2-3, with 7 bases fitting TRBD2. The CDR3 length is 16 residues. Germline-derived CDR1 and CDR2 are SGHNT and YENEEA. V dropped 1 base and J dropped 1; count of bases not matched to a gene: 5. The CDR3, as DNA: TGTGCCAGCAGCTTAGGGAGAACTAGCGGCACAGATACGCAGTATTTT. Its protein is CASSLGRTSGTDTQYF.

The chain carries TRBV2 and TRBJ1-4; tentative D call: TRBD1 (5 bases). V was cut by 2 bases and J by 5 bases, with 12 bases left in between. The length of the CDR3 is 15 residues. Per the germline V gene, CDR1 is SNHLY and CDR2 is FYNNEI. DNA for the CDR3: TGTGCCAGCAGTGAATCGGTATGGGGCAATGAAAAACTGTTTTTT. This sequence encodes CASSESVWGNEKLFF.

This chain connects TRBV12-3 or TRBV12-4 to TRBJ2-1; tentative D call: TRBD1 (5 bases). There are 15 residues in the CDR3. V shed 5 bases and J shed 8 bases, with 19 bases lying between them. CDR3 in amino acids: CASSPHDSAADEQFF. In DNA, the CDR3 is TGTGCCAGCAGTCCACACGACAGCGCGGCGGATGAGCAGTTCTTC.

This clonotype was counted once. V gene TRBV4-2 combines with J gene TRBJ2-3; 11 nucleotides line up with TRBD2. Looked up from germline, CDR1 is LGHNA and CDR2 is YNFKEQ. V dropped 3 bases and J dropped 6; count of bases not matched to a gene: 8. This CDR3 is built from 16 residues. The CDR3 loop reads CASSHAGTSGDDTQYF. CDR3 sequence (DNA): TGTGCCAGCAGCCATGCCGGGACTAGCGGTGACGATACGCAGTATTTT.

V is TRBV20-1 and J is TRBJ1-4; D is unclear. V lost 6 bases and J 4 bases, leaving 15 bases between the germline ends. Germline CDR1 reads DFQATT; CDR2 reads SNEGSKA (reference sequence). The CDR3 has 14 amino acids. The CDR3 DNA reads TGCAGTGCCCGCGGAGCCGGGTTTAATGAAAAACTGTTTTTT. Residues: CSARGAGFNEKLFF.

The chain employs TRBV7-2 and TRBJ2-7, with D hard to call. The V gene's germline CDR1 is SGHTA and CDR2 FQGNSA. Between the trimmed V and J ends, which lost 5 bases and 9 bases, there was a span of 11 bases. The CDR3 totals 11 residues. This CDR3 reads CASSPLRGQYF. The CDR3 DNA follows: TGTGCCAGCAGCCCCCTACGAGGGCAGTACTTC. Supplemented by reference TRBV7-2 and TRBJ2-7, the full variable domain reads GAGVSQSPSNKVTEKGKDVELRCDPISGHTALYWYRQSLGQGLEFLIYFQGNSAPDKSGLPSDRFSAERTGGSVSTLTIQRTQQEDSAVYLCASSPLRGQYFGPGTRLTVT.

The rearrangement uses TRBV27 and TRBJ2-1; TRBD1 agrees at 8 bases. The CDR3 totals 15 residues. The V segment lost 3 bases and the J segment 6 bases; nucleotides outside the gene matches: 7. The germline V gene encodes CDR1 MNHEY and CDR2 SMNVEV (reference sequence). CDR3 loop: CASSLRTGLFNEQFF. The CDR3 coding sequence is TGTGCCAGCAGTTTGAGGACAGGGCTCTTCAATGAGCAGTTCTTC.

The J gene is TRBJ2-1, the V gene TRBV3-1; 9 bases are shared with TRBD2. The CDR3 is 14 residues long. V trimming: 4 bases; J trimming: 10 bases; junction bases outside the gene matches: 8. Germline V gives CDR1 LGHDT, CDR2 YNNKEL (reference sequence). DNA of the CDR3: TGTGCCAGCAGCCGTAGCGGGGGAGATGAGGAGCAGTTCTTC. It codes for CASSRSGGDEEQFF.

This clonotype showed up many times. The chain carries TRBV7-9 and TRBJ2-7, with 11 bases matching TRBD2. The trim removed 6 bases at V and 3 bases at J, leaving 4 bases unmatched. Germline V gives CDR1 SEHNR, CDR2 FQNEAQ (reference sequence). The CDR3 has 14 residues. CDR3 in amino acids: CASSSGTSGYEQYF. The CDR3 nucleotides read TGTGCCAGCAGTTCCGGGACTAGCGGCTACGAGCAGTACTTC.

The chain is built from TRBV9 and TRBJ2-1; a weak D match, TRBD1 (5 bases). Trimming pared 3 bases from V and 2 bases from J, leaving 15 bases between. Germline-derived CDR1 and CDR2 are SGDLS and YYNGEE. The CDR3 has 16 amino acids. CDR3 region: CASSAQGGFTYNEQFF. CDR3 DNA: TGTGCCAGCAGCGCCCAGGGTGGGTTCACCTACAATGAGCAGTTCTTC.

The rearrangement links TRBV15 to TRBJ2-3, with D tentatively TRBD1 or TRBD2 (5 bases each). CDR3 length: 14 residues. CDR1 and CDR2 (germline): LNHNV, YYDKDF (reference sequence). Trimming shortened V by 3 bases and J by 2 bases, and 9 bases separated the two germline ends. The CDR3 bases are TGTGCCACCAGCAGTGGGGACCTCACAGATACGCAGTATTTT. Translating gives CATSSGDLTDTQYF. Supplemented by reference TRBV15 and TRBJ2-3, the full variable domain reads DAMVIQNPRYQVTQFGKPVTLSCSQTLNHNVMYWYQQKSSQAPKLLFHYYDKDFNNEADTPDNFQSRRPNTSFCFLDIRSPGLGDTAMYLCATSSGDLTDTQYFGPGTRLTVL.

This clonotype was observed a few times. The chain carries TRBV5-1 and TRBJ1-2; the D is unclear. The germline gives CDR1 SGHRS, CDR2 YFSETQ. Between the trimmed V and J ends, which lost 5 bases and 6 bases, there was a span of 14 bases. CDR3 length: 13 amino acids. The CDR3 nucleotides are TGCGCCAGCAGTTACGATCAAAAGCATGGCTACACCTTC. Translation: CASSYDQKHGYTF. Looking up the rest from reference TRBV5-1 and TRBJ1-2 gives the full variable domain: KAGVTQTPRYLIKTRGQQVTLSCSPISGHRSVSWYQQTPGQGLQFLFEYFSETQRNKGNFPGRFSGRQFSNSRSEMNVSTLELGDSALYLCASSYDQKHGYTFGSGTRLTVV.

Points on this clonotype: A much larger clone differs from this one at a single base, so this may be a read error. V and J are TRBV25-1 and TRBJ2-1; D is uncertain. With 5 bases removed from V and 10 bases from J, the gap between germline ends came to 15 bases. The CDR3 covers 13 residues. Germline CDR1 reads MGHDK; CDR2 reads SYGVNS. The CDR3: CASSQDGRFEQFF. The CDR3 DNA reads as TGTGCCAGCAGTCAGGACGGACGTTTCGAGCAGTTCTTC.

V is TRBV2 and J is TRBJ2-5; 7 bases are a match to TRBD2. The V and J ends lost 8 bases and 11 bases, in that order; junction bases with no gene match: 17. The CDR3 runs 14 residues. Germline CDR1 SNHLY, CDR2 FYNNEI. Here the CDR3 reads CASPGERGTDTQYF. DNA for the CDR3: TGTGCCAGCCCCGGGGAGCGGGGCACAGATACGCAGTACTTC. The full variable domain, in which reference TRBV2 and TRBJ2-5 provide the parts outside the CDR3, is EPEVTQTPSHQVTQMGQEVILRCVPISNHLYFYWYRQILGQKVEFLVSFYNNEISEKSEIFDDQFSVERPDGSNFTLKIRSTKLEDSAMYFCASPGERGTDTQYFGPGTRLLVL.

The table lists this clonotype with a few counts. This chain joins TRBV29-1 and TRBJ1-1; no firm D call. Trimming left V 4 bases short and J 0 bases short, with 9 bases between. This CDR3 spans 13 amino acids. Germline CDR1 reads SQVTM; CDR2 reads ANQGSEA. The CDR3 DNA sequence: TGCAGCGTTGTCACCGCCATGAACACTGAAGCTTTCTTT. Protein product: CSVVTAMNTEAFF.

The chain links TRBV4-1 to TRBJ2-1, with 7 bases fitting TRBD1. V dropped 3 bases and J dropped 7; count of bases not matched to a gene: 3. CDR3 length equals 13 residues. The germline CDR1 and CDR2 sequences are MGHRA and YSYEKL. The CDR3 nucleotides read TGCGCCAGCAGCCATGTCAGGGGGAATGAGCAGTTCTTC. Its translation: CASSHVRGNEQFF.

The gene calls are TRBV3-1 and TRBJ2-6, with 10 bases that match TRBD1. Unmatched junction bases numbered 7, after V lost 0 bases and J lost 2 bases. Germline V lookup: CDR1 LGHDT, CDR2 YNNKEL (reference sequence). The CDR3 sequence is 19 residues long. The CDR3 region has the DNA TGTGCCAGCAGCCAAGATCGTGGGACAGGGGCTCCTGGGGCCAACGTCCTGACTTTC. Translation: CASSQDRGTGAPGANVLTF.

The rearrangement uses TRBV5-1 and TRBJ2-1, with TRBD1 as a possible D gene (6 bases). CDR3 size: 12 residues. Trimming removed 2 bases at V and 7 bases at J, with 7 bases between. CDR1 and CDR2 (germline): SGHRS, YFSETQ. The CDR3 region is CASSFGQNEQFF. CDR3 DNA sequence: TGCGCCAGCAGCTTCGGACAGAATGAGCAGTTCTTC.

This clonotype appeared a few times. This rearrangement joins TRBV25-1 to TRBJ2-4, with D hard to call. Near its end, the DNA agrees better with TRBJ2-7, so the J call may be wrong. Germline assignment: CDR1 MGHDK and CDR2 SYGVNS. The CDR3 runs to 17 residues. The CDR3 DNA is TGTGCCAGCAGTGGCCCTGGACGGTATCCATTTATGGACGAGCAGTACTTC. Encoded protein: CASSGPGRYPFMDEQYF.

Many counts were recorded for this clonotype. The rearrangement joins TRBV4-3 to TRBJ1-2; a weak D match, TRBD1 (5 bases). The CDR3 length is 15 residues. The V end was cut by 1 base, the J end by 8 bases, with 17 bases between. From germline, CDR1 is LGHNA and CDR2 YSLEER. In DNA form, the CDR3 reads TGCGCCAGCAGCCAAGGTCACGGGGGGGGTTTAGGCTACACCTTC. The encoded protein is CASSQGHGGGLGYTF.